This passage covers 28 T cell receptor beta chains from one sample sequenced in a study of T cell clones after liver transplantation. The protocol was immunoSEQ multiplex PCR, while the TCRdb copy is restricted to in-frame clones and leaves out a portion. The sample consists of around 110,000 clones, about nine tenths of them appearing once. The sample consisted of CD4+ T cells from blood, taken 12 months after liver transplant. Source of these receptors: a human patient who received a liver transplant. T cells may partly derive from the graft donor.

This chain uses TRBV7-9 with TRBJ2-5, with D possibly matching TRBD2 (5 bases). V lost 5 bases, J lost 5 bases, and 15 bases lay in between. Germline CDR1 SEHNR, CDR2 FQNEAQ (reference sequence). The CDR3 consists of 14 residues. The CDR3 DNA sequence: TGTGCCAGCAGCGAGGAACCGGACTTGGAGACCCAGTACTTC. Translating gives CASSEEPDLETQYF.

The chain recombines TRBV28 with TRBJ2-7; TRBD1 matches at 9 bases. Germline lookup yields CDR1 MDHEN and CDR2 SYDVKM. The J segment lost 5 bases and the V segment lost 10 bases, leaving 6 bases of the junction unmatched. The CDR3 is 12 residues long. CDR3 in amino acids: CATGQGWNEQYF. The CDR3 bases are TGTGCCACCGGACAGGGGTGGAACGAGCAGTACTTC.

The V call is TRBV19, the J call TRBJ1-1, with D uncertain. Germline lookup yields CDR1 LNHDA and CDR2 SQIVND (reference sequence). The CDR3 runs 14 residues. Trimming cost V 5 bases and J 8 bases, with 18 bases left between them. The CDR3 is CASSPRRLEGEAFF. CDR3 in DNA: TGTGCCAGTAGTCCCAGACGCCTTGAGGGAGAAGCTTTCTTT.

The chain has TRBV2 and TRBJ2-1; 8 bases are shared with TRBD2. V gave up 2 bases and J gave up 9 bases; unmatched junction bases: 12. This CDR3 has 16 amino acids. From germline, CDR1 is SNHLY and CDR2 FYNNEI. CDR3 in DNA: TGTGCCAGCAGTGAAACAACGGGACTAGGGTTCGGTGAGCAGTTCTTC. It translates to CASSETTGLGFGEQFF. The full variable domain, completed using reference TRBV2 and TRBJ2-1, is EPEVTQTPSHQVTQMGQEVILRCVPISNHLYFYWYRQILGQKVEFLVSFYNNEISEKSEIFDDQFSVERPDGSNFTLKIRSTKLEDSAMYFCASSETTGLGFGEQFFGPGTRLTVL.

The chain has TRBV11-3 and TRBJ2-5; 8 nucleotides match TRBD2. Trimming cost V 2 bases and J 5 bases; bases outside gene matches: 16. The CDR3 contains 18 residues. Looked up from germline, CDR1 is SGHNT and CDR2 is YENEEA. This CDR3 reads CASSLFKGGREGHETQYF. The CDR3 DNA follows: TGTGCCAGCAGCTTATTTAAAGGTGGTCGGGAGGGCCACGAGACCCAGTACTTC.

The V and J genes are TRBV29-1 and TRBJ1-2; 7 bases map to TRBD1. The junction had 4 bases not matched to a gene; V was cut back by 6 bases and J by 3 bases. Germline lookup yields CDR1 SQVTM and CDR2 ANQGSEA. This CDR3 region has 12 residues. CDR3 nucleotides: TGCAGCGTGACAGGGCTGGACTATGGCTACACCTTC. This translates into CSVTGLDYGYTF.

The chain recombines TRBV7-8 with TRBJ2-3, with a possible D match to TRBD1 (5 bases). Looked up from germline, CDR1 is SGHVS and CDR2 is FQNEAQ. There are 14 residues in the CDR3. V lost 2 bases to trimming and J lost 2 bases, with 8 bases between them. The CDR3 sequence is CASSLMTDTDTQYF. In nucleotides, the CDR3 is TGTGCCAGCAGCTTAATGACAGACACAGATACGCAGTATTTT.

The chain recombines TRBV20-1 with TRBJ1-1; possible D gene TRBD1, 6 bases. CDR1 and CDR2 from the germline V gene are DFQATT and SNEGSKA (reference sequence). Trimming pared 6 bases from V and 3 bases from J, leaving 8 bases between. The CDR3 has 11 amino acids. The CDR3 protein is CSAQGYTEAFF. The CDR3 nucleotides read TGCAGTGCCCAGGGGTACACTGAAGCTTTCTTT.

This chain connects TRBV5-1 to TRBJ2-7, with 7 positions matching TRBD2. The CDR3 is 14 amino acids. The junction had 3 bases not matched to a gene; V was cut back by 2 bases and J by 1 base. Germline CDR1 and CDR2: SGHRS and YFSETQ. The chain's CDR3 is CASSFAGVSYEQYF. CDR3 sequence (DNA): TGCGCCAGCAGCTTCGCGGGAGTGTCCTACGAGCAGTACTTC.

CDR3 residues: CASSMGAQNNGYTF. CDR3 coding DNA: TGCGCCAGCAGTATGGGGGCGCAGAATAATGGCTACACCTTC. The chain links TRBV5-1 to TRBJ1-2; TRBD1 is a possible D gene (6 bases). Germline V lookup: CDR1 SGHRS, CDR2 YFSETQ. The CDR3 sequence is 14 residues long. V lost 5 bases and J lost 6, with 17 bases in between.

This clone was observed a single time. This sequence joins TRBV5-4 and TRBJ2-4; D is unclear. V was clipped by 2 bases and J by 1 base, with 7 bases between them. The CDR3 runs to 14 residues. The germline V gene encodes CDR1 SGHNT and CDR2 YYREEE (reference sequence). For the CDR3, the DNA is TGTGCCAGCAGCTTTGTTGAGGCCAAAAACATTCAGTACTTC. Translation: CASSFVEAKNIQYF.

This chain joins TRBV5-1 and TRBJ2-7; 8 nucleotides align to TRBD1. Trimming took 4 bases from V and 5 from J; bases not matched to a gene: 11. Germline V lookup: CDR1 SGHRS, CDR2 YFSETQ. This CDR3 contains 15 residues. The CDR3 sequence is CASSDGQGLFHEQYF. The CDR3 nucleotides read TGCGCCAGCAGCGACGGACAGGGTCTCTTCCACGAGCAGTACTTC. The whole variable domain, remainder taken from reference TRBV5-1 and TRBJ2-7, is KAGVTQTPRYLIKTRGQQVTLSCSPISGHRSVSWYQQTPGQGLQFLFEYFSETQRNKGNFPGRFSGRQFSNSRSEMNVSTLELGDSALYLCASSDGQGLFHEQYFGPGTRLTVT.

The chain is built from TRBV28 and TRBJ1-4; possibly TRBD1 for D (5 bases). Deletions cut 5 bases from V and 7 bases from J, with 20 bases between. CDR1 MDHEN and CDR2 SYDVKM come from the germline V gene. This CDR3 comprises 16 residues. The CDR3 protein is CASSPNQRGLGEKLFF. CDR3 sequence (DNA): TGTGCCAGCAGTCCTAACCAACGGGGGTTGGGTGAAAAACTGTTTTTT.

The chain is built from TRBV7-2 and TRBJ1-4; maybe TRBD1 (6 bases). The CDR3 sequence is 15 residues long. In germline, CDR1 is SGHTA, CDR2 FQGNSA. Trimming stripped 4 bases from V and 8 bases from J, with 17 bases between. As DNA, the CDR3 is TGTGCCAGCAGCTCACGGGTGGGGGCTGGAGAAAAACTGTTTTTT. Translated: CASSSRVGAGEKLFF.

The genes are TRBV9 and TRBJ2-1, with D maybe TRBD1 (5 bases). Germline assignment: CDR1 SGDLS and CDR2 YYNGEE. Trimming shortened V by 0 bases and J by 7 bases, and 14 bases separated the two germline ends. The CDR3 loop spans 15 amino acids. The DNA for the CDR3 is TGTGCCAGCAGCGTAGGCAGGGTCGCGAGGAATGAGCAGTTCTTC. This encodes CASSVGRVARNEQFF.

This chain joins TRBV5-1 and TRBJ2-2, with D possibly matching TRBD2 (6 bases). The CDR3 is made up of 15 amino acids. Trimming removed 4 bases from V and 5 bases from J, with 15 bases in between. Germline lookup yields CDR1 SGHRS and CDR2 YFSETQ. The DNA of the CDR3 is TGCGCCAGCAGCGGGGGGACCCCGATAACCGGGGAGCTGTTTTTT. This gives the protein CASSGGTPITGELFF.

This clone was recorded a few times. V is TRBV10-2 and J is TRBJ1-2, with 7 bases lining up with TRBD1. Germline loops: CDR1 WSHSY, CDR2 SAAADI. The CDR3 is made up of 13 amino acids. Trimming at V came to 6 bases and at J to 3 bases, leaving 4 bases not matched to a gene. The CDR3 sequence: CASSYDRDYGYTF. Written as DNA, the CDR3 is TGCGCCAGCAGCTATGACAGGGACTATGGCTACACCTTC.

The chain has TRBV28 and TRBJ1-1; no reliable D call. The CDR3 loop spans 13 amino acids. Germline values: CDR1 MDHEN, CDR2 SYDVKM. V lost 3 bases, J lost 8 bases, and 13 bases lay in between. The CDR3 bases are TGTGCCAGCAGTTTGCGTCTACGGCCCGAAGCTTTCTTT. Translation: CASSLRLRPEAFF.

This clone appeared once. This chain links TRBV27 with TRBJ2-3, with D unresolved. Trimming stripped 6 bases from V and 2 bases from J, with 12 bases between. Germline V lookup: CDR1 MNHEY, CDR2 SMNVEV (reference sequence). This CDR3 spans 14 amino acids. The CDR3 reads CASSSPLNTDTQYF. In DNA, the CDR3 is TGTGCCAGCAGCTCACCCCTCAACACAGATACGCAGTATTTT.

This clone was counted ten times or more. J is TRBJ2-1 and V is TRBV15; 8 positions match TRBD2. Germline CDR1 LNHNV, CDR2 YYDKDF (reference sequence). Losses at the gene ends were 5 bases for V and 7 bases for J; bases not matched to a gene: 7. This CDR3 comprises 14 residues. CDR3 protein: CATSPGLGRNEQFF. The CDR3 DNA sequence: TGTGCCACCAGCCCGGGACTAGGAAGGAATGAGCAGTTCTTC.

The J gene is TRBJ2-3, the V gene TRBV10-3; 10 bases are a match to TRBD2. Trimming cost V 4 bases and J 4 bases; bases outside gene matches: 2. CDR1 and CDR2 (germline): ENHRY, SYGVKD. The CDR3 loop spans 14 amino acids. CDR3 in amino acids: CAISASGSADTQYF. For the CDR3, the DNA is TGTGCCATCAGTGCTAGCGGGAGTGCAGATACGCAGTATTTT.

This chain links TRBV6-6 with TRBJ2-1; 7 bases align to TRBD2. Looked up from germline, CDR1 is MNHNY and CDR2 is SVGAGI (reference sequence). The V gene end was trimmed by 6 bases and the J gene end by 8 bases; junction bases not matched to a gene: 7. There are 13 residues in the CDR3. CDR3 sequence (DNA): TGTGCCAGCAGACCCCGGGGGAGGGATGAGCAGTTCTTC. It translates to CASRPRGRDEQFF.

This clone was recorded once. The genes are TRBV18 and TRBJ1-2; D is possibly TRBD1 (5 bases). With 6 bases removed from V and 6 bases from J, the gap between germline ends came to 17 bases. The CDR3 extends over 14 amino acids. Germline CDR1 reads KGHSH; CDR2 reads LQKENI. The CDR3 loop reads CASSPVGRDDGYTF. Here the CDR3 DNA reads TGTGCCAGCTCCCCCGTGGGGAGGGACGATGGCTACACCTTC.

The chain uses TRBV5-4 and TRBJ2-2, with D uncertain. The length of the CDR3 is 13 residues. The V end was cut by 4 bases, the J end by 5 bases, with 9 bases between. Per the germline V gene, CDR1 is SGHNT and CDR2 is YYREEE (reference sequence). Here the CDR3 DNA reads TGTGCCAGCAGCATCCTCTTGACCGGGGAGCTGTTTTTT. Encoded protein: CASSILLTGELFF.

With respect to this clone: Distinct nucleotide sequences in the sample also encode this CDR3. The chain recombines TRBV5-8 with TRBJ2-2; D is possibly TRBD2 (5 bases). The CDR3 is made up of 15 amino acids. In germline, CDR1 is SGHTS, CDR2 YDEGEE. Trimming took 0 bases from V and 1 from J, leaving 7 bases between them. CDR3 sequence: CASSLGRVNTGELFF. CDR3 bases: TGTGCCAGCAGCTTGGGGCGGGTGAACACCGGGGAGCTGTTTTTT.

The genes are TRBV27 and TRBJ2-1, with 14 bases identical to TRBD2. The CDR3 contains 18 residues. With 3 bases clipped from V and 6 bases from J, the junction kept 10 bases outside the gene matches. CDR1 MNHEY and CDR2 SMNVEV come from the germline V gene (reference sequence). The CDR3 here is CASSFTGTSGSKGNEQFF. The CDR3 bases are TGTGCCAGCAGTTTCACCGGGACTAGCGGGAGTAAGGGCAATGAGCAGTTCTTC.

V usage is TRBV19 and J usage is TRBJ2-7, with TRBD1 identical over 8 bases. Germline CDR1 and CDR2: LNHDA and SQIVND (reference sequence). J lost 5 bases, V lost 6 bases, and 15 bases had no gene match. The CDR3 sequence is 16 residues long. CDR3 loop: CASRRSPTGAVHEQYF. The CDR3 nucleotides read TGTGCCAGTAGGAGAAGCCCGACAGGGGCAGTCCACGAGCAGTACTTC.

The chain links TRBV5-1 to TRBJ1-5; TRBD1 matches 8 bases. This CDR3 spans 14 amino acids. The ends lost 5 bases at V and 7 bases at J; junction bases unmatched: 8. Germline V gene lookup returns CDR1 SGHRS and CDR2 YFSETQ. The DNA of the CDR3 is TGCGCCAGCAGTCCCCAGGGGGCAGGGCAGCCCCAGCATTTT. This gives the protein CASSPQGAGQPQHF.